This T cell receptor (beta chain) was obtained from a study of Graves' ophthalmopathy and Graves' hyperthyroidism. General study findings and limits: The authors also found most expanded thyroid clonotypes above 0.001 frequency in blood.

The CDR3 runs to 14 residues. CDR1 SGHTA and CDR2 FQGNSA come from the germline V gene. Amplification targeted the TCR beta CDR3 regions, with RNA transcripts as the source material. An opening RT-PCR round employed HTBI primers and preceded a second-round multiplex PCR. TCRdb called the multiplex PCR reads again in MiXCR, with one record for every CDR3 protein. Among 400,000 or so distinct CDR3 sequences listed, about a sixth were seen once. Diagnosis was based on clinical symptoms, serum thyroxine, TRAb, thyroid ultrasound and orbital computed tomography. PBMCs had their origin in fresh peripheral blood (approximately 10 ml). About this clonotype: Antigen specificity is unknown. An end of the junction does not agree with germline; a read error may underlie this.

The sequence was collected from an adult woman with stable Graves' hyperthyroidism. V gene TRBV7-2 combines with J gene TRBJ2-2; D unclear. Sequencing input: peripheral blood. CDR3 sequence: CASSLAQNAGELFF. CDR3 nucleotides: TGTGCCAGCAGCTTGGCCCAGAACGCCGGGGAGCTGTTTTTT.